The rows below give T cell receptor beta chains drawn from one sample of a study of blood T cells in healthy people across ages. TCRdb reanalysed the 5' RACE reads using MiXCR and keeps one entry per CDR3 protein. The sample lists 950,000 to 1,200,000 distinct CDR3 sequences, 30% to 40% occurring once. The sequenced sample consisted of blood. These receptors were collected from a man younger than 35 in good health. Both conserved end residues are part of each CDR3. The D gene is left open where the match is weak. Rows may omit the clone size; those that give it use once, few, many or a size class.

D,J,size,V,CDR3,DNA
.,TRBJ2-3,few,TRBV5-1,CASSTGHPTDTQYF,TGCGCCAGCAGCACGGGACACCCCACAGATACGCAGTATTTT
TRBD1,TRBJ1-2,few,TRBV12-3/TRBV12-4,CASSWAGGQDYGYTF,TGTGCCAGCAGTTGGGCTGGGGGACAGGACTATGGCTACACCTTC
TRBD2,TRBJ2-5,.,TRBV20-1,CSAQPGTSGGDTLGEQYF,TGCAGTGCTCAACCCGGGACTAGCGGGGGGGATACCCTGGGTGAGCAGTACTTC
.,TRBJ2-3,.,TRBV2,CASVDRLASPHADTQYF,TGTGCCAGCGTCGACAGGTTGGCCTCCCCTCACGCAGATACGCAGTATTTT
.,TRBJ2-7,.,TRBV3-1,CASSQGSRTYEQYF,TGTGCCAGCAGCCAGGGATCTCGAACCTACGAGCAGTACTTC
TRBD1,TRBJ2-7,.,TRBV9,CASSATGTGRDEQYF,TGTGCCAGCAGCGCTACCGGGACAGGGAGGGACGAGCAGTACTTC
TRBD2,TRBJ2-7,few,TRBV7-2,CASTPTSGYYEQYF,TGTGCCAGCACCCCTACTAGCGGGTATTACGAGCAGTACTTC
.,TRBJ2-1,.,TRBV5-1,CASSVEPGLKQFF,TGCGCCAGCAGCGTGGAGCCCGGCTTGAAGCAGTTCTTC
.,TRBJ2-3,few,TRBV6-5,CASSYSNTPTDTQYF,TGTGCCAGCAGTTACTCCAACACACCCACGGATACGCAGTATTTT
.,TRBJ2-2,.,TRBV7-9,CASRAQASTGELFF,TGTGCCAGCAGGGCGCAGGCCAGCACCGGGGAGCTGTTTTTT
.,TRBJ1-5,.,TRBV7-2,CASSLASLWSSNQPQHF,TGTGCCAGCAGCTTAGCGTCATTGTGGAGCAGCAATCAGCCCCAGCATTTT
.,TRBJ2-5,few,TRBV7-9,CASSLIEETQYF,TGTGCCAGCAGCTTAATTGAGGAGACCCAGTACTTC
.,TRBJ2-2,.,TRBV9,CASSVANGELFF,TGTGCCAGCAGCGTAGCTAACGGGGAGCTGTTTTTT
.,TRBJ2-3,.,TRBV18,CASTASGGVNTQYF,TGTGCCAGCACAGCTAGTGGCGGCGTGAATACGCAGTATTTT
.,TRBJ2-1,once,TRBV20-1,CSASEPRGKPVSEQFF,TGCAGTGCTAGCGAGCCGAGGGGGAAACCGGTGAGTGAGCAGTTCTTC
.,TRBJ1-4,few,TRBV12-5,CASGTSRGETEKLFF,TGTGCTAGTGGCACCTCAAGGGGGGAGACCGAAAAACTGTTTTTT
.,TRBJ1-1,once,TRBV6-2/TRBV6-3,CASRPPEEKNTEAFF,TGTGCCAGCAGACCCCCGGAGGAAAAGAACACTGAAGCTTTCTTT
.,TRBJ1-5,many,TRBV6-6,CASSYSGVDQPQHF,TGTGCCAGCAGTTACTCGGGGGTAGATCAGCCCCAGCATTTT
TRBD2,TRBJ2-7,.,TRBV18,CASSPLKEEREGSYGQYF,TGTGCCAGCTCACCTCTTAAGGAGGAGCGGGAGGGCTCCTACGGGCAGTACTTC
TRBD2,TRBJ2-1,.,TRBV4-2,CASSPSSGLAGGSEQFF,TGTGCCAGCAGCCCAAGTAGTGGGCTAGCGGGGGGTAGTGAGCAGTTCTTC
.,TRBJ2-3,once,TRBV4-3,CASSRGPVLRRTDTQYF,TGCGCCAGCAGCCGAGGTCCGGTTCTTCGACGCACAGATACGCAGTATTTT
.,TRBJ1-1,few,TRBV20-1,CSASDSMTEAFF,TGCAGTGCTAGTGATTCTATGACTGAAGCTTTCTTT
TRBD1,TRBJ1-6,.,TRBV20-1,CSARTTGGGSPLHF,TGCAGTGCTAGGACTACAGGGGGCGGTTCACCCCTCCACTTT
.,TRBJ1-1,few,TRBV10-3,CAISRGGTEAFF,TGTGCCATCAGTCGGGGGGGGACTGAAGCTTTCTTT
.,TRBJ1-2,few,TRBV5-6,CASSKWTFRGNYGYTF,TGTGCCAGCAGCAAGTGGACCTTTCGGGGTAACTATGGCTACACCTTC
TRBD1,TRBJ1-2,.,TRBV10-3,CAISAGQGVSDGYTF,TGTGCCATCAGTGCGGGACAGGGGGTATCAGATGGCTACACCTTC
TRBD1,TRBJ2-1,few,TRBV4-2,CASSQEPGGRGNEQFF,TGTGCCAGCAGCCAAGAGCCAGGGGGCCGGGGAAATGAGCAGTTCTTC
.,TRBJ1-1,few,TRBV29-1,CSVSGIMNTEAFF,TGCAGCGTTTCCGGGATCATGAACACTGAAGCTTTCTTT
TRBD1,TRBJ2-1,.,TRBV10-3,CAIRGDRGRANEQFF,TGTGCCATCAGGGGAGACAGGGGACGGGCCAATGAGCAGTTCTTC